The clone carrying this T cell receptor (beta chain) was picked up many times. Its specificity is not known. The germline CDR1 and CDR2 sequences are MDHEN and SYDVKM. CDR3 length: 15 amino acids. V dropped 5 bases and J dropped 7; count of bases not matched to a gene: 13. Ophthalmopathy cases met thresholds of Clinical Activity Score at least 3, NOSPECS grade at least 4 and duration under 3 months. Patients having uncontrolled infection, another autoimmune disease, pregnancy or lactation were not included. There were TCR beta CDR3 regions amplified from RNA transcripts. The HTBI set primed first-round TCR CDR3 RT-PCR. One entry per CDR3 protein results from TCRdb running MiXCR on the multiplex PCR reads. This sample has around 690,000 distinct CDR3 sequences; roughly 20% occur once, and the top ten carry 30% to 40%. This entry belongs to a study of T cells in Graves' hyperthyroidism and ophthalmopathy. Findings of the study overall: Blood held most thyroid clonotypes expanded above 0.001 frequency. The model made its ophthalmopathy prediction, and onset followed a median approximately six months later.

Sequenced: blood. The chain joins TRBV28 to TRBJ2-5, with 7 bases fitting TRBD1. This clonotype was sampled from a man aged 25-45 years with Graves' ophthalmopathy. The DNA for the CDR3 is TGTGCCAGCAGTGCCCCTGACAGGGTGGTGGGGACCCAGTACTTC. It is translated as CASSAPDRVVGTQYF. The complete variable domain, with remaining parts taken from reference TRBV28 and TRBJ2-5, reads DVKVTQSSRYLVKRTGEKVFLECVQDMDHENMFWYRQDPGLGLRLIYFSYDVKMKEKGDIPEGYSVSREKKERFSLILESASTNQTSMYLCASSAPDRVVGTQYFGPGTRLLVL.